The 16 T cell receptor beta chains given below trace back to one sample, sequenced in a study of cytomegalovirus exposure and HLA in healthy donors (dated by TCRdb to 2016 to 2017). The library was generated by the immunoSEQ multiplex PCR assay. For the multiplex PCR, a mixture combining 60 forward primers for TCR Vbeta segments and 13 reverse primers for TCR Jbeta segments was used. The table comes from immuneACCESS by way of TCRdb, which keeps in-frame sequences with V and J called. Part of the clones is missing from these tables; in studies checked, under half for an unresolved V gene and the rest for unknown reasons. This sample's table carries about 90,000 clones. The top ten clonotypes cover around 3.4% of the sample. The sample comprised PBMCs. These receptors were obtained from a woman younger than 45 in good health and CMV-seronegative.

The rearrangement links TRBV27 to TRBJ1-4; TRBD1 agrees at 9 bases. Unmatched junction bases numbered 6, after V lost 6 bases and J lost 4 bases. The CDR3 covers 15 residues. CDR1 is MNHEY and CDR2 is SMNVEV in the germline V gene (reference sequence). In DNA form, the CDR3 reads TGTGCCAGCAGAACACAGGGGGCGCATAATGAAAAACTGTTTTTT. The encoded protein is CASRTQGAHNEKLFF.

The chain recombines TRBV7-3 with TRBJ2-5; 9 positions agree with TRBD2. Germline V CDR1 and CDR2: SGHTA, FQGTGA. The CDR3 is made up of 13 amino acids. V shed 1 base, J shed 9 bases, and the junction held 3 bases outside the gene matches. The CDR3 region is CASSLNAGGAQYF. CDR3 coding DNA: TGTGCCAGCAGCTTAAATGCGGGAGGGGCCCAGTACTTC.

V is TRBV4-2 and J is TRBJ2-7; 7 bases map to TRBD1. CDR3 length equals 17 residues. Germline V gene sequence: CDR1 LGHNA, CDR2 YNFKEQ. V lost 0 bases to trimming and J lost 0 bases; unmatched junction nucleotides: 8. The CDR3 DNA is TGTGCCAGCAGCCAAGAAAGGACAGGCTATAGCTCCTACGAGCAGTACTTC. As protein: CASSQERTGYSSYEQYF.

The genes are TRBV6-5 and TRBJ2-1; D may be TRBD1 (6 bases). Trimming removed 4 bases from V and 0 bases from J, with 13 bases in between. The CDR3 covers 16 residues. Germline values: CDR1 MNHEY, CDR2 SVGAGI. The CDR3 here is CASSSWTESSYNEQFF. CDR3 coding DNA: TGTGCCAGCAGTTCCTGGACAGAGAGCTCCTACAATGAGCAGTTCTTC.

The J gene is TRBJ1-1, the V gene TRBV19; D uncertain. Trimming cost V 6 bases and J 6 bases, with 17 bases left between them. Germline loops: CDR1 LNHDA, CDR2 SQIVND (reference sequence). This CDR3 comprises 14 residues. The CDR3 DNA sequence: TGTGCCAGTAGCAGAGGACGCGGGATCCCTGAAGCTTTCTTT. Amino acid sequence: CASSRGRGIPEAFF.

About this clone: The junction does not match germline at one end; this may be a read error. V gene TRBV7-7 combines with J gene TRBJ1-6; 9 positions match TRBD1. There are 15 residues in the CDR3. CDR1 and CDR2 from the germline V gene are SSHAT and FNYEAQ (reference sequence). CDR3 sequence: CASRLRQGGDSPLHF. CDR3 nucleotides: TGTGCTAGCAGGTTGAGACAGGGGGGGGATTCACCCCTCCACTTT.

V is TRBV7-9 and J is TRBJ2-7, with TRBD2 identical over 9 bases. J was trimmed by 3 bases and V by 0 bases; bases with no gene match: 3. Germline V gene data show CDR1 as SEHNR and CDR2 as FQNEAQ (reference sequence). The CDR3 sequence is 15 residues long. As DNA, the CDR3 is TGTGCCAGCAGCTTAGCGGGACTAGCCGGCTACGAGCAGTACTTC. As protein: CASSLAGLAGYEQYF.

The chain combines TRBV7-9 with TRBJ2-3, with 8 bases identical to TRBD2. V gave up 1 base and J gave up 3 bases; unmatched junction bases: 12. CDR3 length equals 18 residues. Germline CDR1 and CDR2: SEHNR and FQNEAQ (reference sequence). In DNA, the CDR3 is TGTGCCAGCAGCTTAGTAGGTGGGGTAGCGGGAAGAACAGATACGCAGTATTTT. Protein: CASSLVGGVAGRTDTQYF.

The gene calls are TRBV7-9 and TRBJ2-1; 8 bases match TRBD2. J lost 6 bases, V lost 4 bases, and 11 bases had no gene match. CDR3 length: 16 residues. CDR1 and CDR2 from the germline V gene are SEHNR and FQNEAQ (reference sequence). The CDR3 region has the DNA TGTGCCAGCAGCTCCCCGAGACTAGCGAGTAGCAATGAGCAGTTCTTC. This translates into CASSSPRLASSNEQFF. Full variable domain (remainder filled in from reference TRBV7-9 and TRBJ2-1): DTGVSQNPRHKITKRGQNVTFRCDPISEHNRLYWYRQTLGQGPEFLTYFQNEAQLEKSRLLSDRFSAERPKGSFSTLEIQRTEQGDSAMYLCASSSPRLASSNEQFFGPGTRLTVL.

For this clone: This same CDR3 is encoded by further DNA sequences in the sample. The chain combines TRBV28 with TRBJ2-6; D gene unclear. Germline V gene lookup returns CDR1 MDHEN and CDR2 SYDVKM. The CDR3 sequence is 13 residues long. Trimming removed 6 bases at V and 4 bases at J, with 7 bases between. The CDR3 here is CASSQSGANVLTF. The DNA for the CDR3 is TGTGCCAGCAGCCAGTCCGGGGCCAACGTCCTGACTTTC. Together with reference TRBV28 and TRBJ2-6, the CDR3 gives the full variable domain: DVKVTQSSRYLVKRTGEKVFLECVQDMDHENMFWYRQDPGLGLRLIYFSYDVKMKEKGDIPEGYSVSREKKERFSLILESASTNQTSMYLCASSQSGANVLTFGAGSRLTVL.

The chain carries TRBV28 and TRBJ2-1; 7 bases are shared with TRBD2. Germline CDR1 is MDHEN and CDR2 is SYDVKM. Losses at the gene ends were 6 bases for V and 2 bases for J; bases not matched to a gene: 10. The CDR3 loop spans 16 amino acids. CDR3 sequence: CASSSGASGAYNEQFF. The CDR3 nucleotides are TGTGCCAGCAGCTCCGGGGCGAGCGGGGCCTACAATGAGCAGTTCTTC.

This sequence joins TRBV18 and TRBJ1-3; 8 bases match TRBD1. Germline lookup yields CDR1 KGHSH and CDR2 LQKENI. The CDR3 is made up of 16 amino acids. Trimming cost V 2 bases and J 2 bases; bases outside gene matches: 5. This chain's CDR3 is CASSPIQGAAGNTIYF. CDR3 in DNA: TGTGCCAGCTCACCAATCCAGGGGGCAGCTGGAAACACCATATATTTT.

The J gene is TRBJ1-2, the V gene TRBV4-2, with 10 bases lining up with TRBD1. CDR1 LGHNA and CDR2 YNFKEQ come from the germline V gene. Trimming removed 4 bases from V and 7 bases from J; junction bases left unmatched: 3. The CDR3 runs to 13 residues. CDR3 loop: CASSPGQGGGYTF. The CDR3 DNA reads TGTGCCAGCAGCCCCGGACAGGGGGGTGGCTACACCTTC.

V usage is TRBV11-2 and J usage is TRBJ1-6; 9 bases map to TRBD1. CDR1 is SGHAT, CDR2 FQNNGV, per germline. The CDR3 is 15 amino acids. V shed 5 bases and J 9 bases; nucleotides not matched to a gene: 8. The CDR3 here is CASSVGTGHSSPLHF. The CDR3 DNA follows: TGTGCCAGCAGCGTAGGGACAGGGCATAGTTCACCCCTCCACTTT.

V usage is TRBV28 and J usage is TRBJ1-1; 8 positions match TRBD1. J was trimmed by 2 bases and V by 4 bases; bases with no gene match: 12. The CDR3 is 17 residues long. Germline loops: CDR1 MDHEN, CDR2 SYDVKM. CDR3 region: CASSSLYRDRPNTEAFF. In nucleotides, the CDR3 is TGTGCCAGCAGTTCCTTATATCGGGACAGGCCCAACACTGAAGCTTTCTTT.

The V gene is TRBV5-4, the J gene TRBJ2-2, with 7 nucleotides matching TRBD1. Germline trimming cut 3 bases from V and 1 base from J; bases unmatched to any gene: 0. The CDR3 totals 14 residues. Germline loops: CDR1 SGHNT, CDR2 YYREEE (reference sequence). CDR3 in DNA: TGTGCCAGCAGCTACAGGGGGAACACCGGGGAGCTGTTTTTT. Encoded protein: CASSYRGNTGELFF. The full variable domain, completed using reference TRBV5-4 and TRBJ2-2, is ETGVTQSPTHLIKTRGQQVTLRCSSQSGHNTVSWYQQALGQGPQFIFQYYREEENGRGNFPPRFSGLQFPNYSSELNVNALELDDSALYLCASSYRGNTGELFFGEGSRLTVL.